This T cell receptor beta chain was profiled in a study of shared clonotypes between healthy human individuals (dated by TCRdb to 2018 to 2021). Regarding the complete study: Two women and a few men aged 18 to 49 years were included in the cohort. For each donor, CD4 naive and CD4 memory were each run on three plates, CD8 naive on two plates, and CD8 memory on one plate. Blood TCR repertoires of roughly five healthy adults were deeply sequenced to estimate repertoire size and the extent of clonotype sharing between individuals. To increase sequencing depth and limit assay-specific biases, TCR repertoire library preparation and sequencing were carried out by different laboratories using diverse techniques. Leukapheresis yielded between about 0.85 and 10 billion PBMCs per donor.

The CDR3 holds 15 amino acids from the cysteine to the phenylalanine. The kept DNA is CDR3 alone, 45 bases in frame from the first base. CDR1 and CDR2 are read off the germline V gene (reference sequence) as MNHEY and SMNVEV. Unmatched junction bases come to 4, with V trimmed by 5 bases and J by 5 bases. Details on this clone: Its antigen is still unknown. No per-base quality is available; no much larger clone lies one base away.

The paper's findings and limits, for the study overall: Incomplete sequencing was indicated by rarefaction of sorted-subset datasets, despite the large sequencing depth. Larger estimated clonotype richness was generally found for naive subsets than for memory subsets. The genetic and exposure-history diversity represented was limited by the small number of donors. Sampling was limited to blood, and TCR repertoires in tissue likely differ from TCR repertoires in blood. Pairwise subsampling indicated that sequencing depth was expected to affect the degree of clonotype sharing among donors. Clonotypes shared by all four sorted-subset donors showed higher generation probabilities than non-shared clonotypes. Across a handful of donors, about 4.5% of naive CD4, roughly 3.5% of naive CD8, around 2.1% of memory CD4, and roughly 0.4% of memory CD8 clonotypes were shared.

Using the deep immunoSEQ assay, TCR CDR3 regions were amplified from genomic DNA by multiplex PCR. Genomic DNA extracted from each cell subset was distributed evenly over all wells of several immunoSEQ 96-well plates, and each plate served as one replicate. For sorted subsets, each replicate PCR was loaded with approximately 190 ng genomic DNA, equivalent to 30,000 to 35,000 T cell genomes. The purified libraries were quantified using a Qubit 3.0 fluorometer, sized with a Bioanalyzer 2100, and then quantified again using the KAPA Library Quantification kit. Every immunoSEQ 96-well plate was sequenced on a separate single-read 150-cycle Illumina NextSeq 550 flow cell. As for the authors' bioinformatics: Because the immunoSEQ output included only junctional sequences and no quality scores, the filtering could not be the same as the filtering used for full-length reads. To assign V/J genes and CDR3, sequences were annotated against IMGT germline references using PyIR, a Python wrapper for IgBLAST v1.9. Reads were filtered out if the reads had weak V/J assignments (E-value above 1e-6), no CDR3, stop codons, out-of-frame junctions, or ambiguous translated residues. V3J clonotypes were defined by identical inferred V gene, J gene, and CDR3 amino acid sequence. Percentage overlap between repertoires was calculated by dividing the number of shared unique clonotypes by the size of the smaller repertoire. Three approaches were used to assess repertoire richness: RTK rarefaction, the Chao1 estimator, and Recon v2.1 estimates of unobserved clonotypes. Generation probabilities for all TCRbeta clonotypes obtained by the gDNA method from a handful of donors were computed using OLGA. The table comes from immuneACCESS by way of TCRdb, which keeps in-frame sequences with V and J called. Part of the clones is missing from these tables; in studies checked, under half for an unresolved V gene and the rest for unknown reasons. Clone size and the V and J calls come from that table; the DNA yielded D and trimming. A total of approximately 2,000,000 clones appear in this sample, roughly 90% of them only once. Around 0.35% of the sample comes from the top ten.

The donors were healthy, HIV-negative adults with no recently reported acute infections or vaccinations. Every donor was a Caucasian adult living in Nashville, Tennessee, USA. CD4+ T cells were enriched by magnetic negative selection, after which naive cells were positively selected on CD45RA and the negative fraction was taken as the memory subset. After blood collection by leukapheresis, PBMCs were isolated using Ficoll-Histopaque density gradient centrifugation and then cryopreserved in the vapor phase of liquid nitrogen. Analytical flow cytometry was used to check the purity and quantity of each magnetically sorted T cell population. Each sorted fraction had its genomic DNA isolated and then quantified by UV absorbance on a Nanodrop 2000c.

Sequenced material: naive CD4+ T cells from PBMCs. The cell subset or site label, as the study defines it: CD45RA+ positively selected. The chain was built from TRBV27 and TRBJ2-2, with 11 bases matching TRBD1. The source of this sequence is a man aged 18 to 30 in good health. Some clones in this sample may be carry-over from other donors' samples. The DNA sequence is given as TGTGCCAGCAGTCCTTGGGACAGGGGGACCGGGGAGCTGTTTTTT. This sequence encodes CASSPWDRGTGELFF.